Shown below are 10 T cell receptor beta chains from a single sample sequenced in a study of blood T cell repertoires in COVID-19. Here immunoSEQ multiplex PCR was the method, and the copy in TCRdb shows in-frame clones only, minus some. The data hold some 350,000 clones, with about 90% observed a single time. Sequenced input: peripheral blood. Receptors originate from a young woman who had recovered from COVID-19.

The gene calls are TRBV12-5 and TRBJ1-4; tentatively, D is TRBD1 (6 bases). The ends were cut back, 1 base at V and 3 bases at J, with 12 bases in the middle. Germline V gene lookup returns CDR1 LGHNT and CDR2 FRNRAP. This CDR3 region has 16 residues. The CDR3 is CASGLANRAANEKLFF. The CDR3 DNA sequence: TGTGCTAGTGGTTTGGCAAACAGGGCCGCTAATGAAAAACTGTTTTTT. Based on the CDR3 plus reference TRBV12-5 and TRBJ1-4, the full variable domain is DARVTQTPRHKVTEMGQEVTMRCQPILGHNTVFWYRQTMMQGLELLAYFRNRAPLDDSGMPKDRFSAEMPDATLATLKIQPSEPRDSAVYFCASGLANRAANEKLFFGSGTQLSVL.

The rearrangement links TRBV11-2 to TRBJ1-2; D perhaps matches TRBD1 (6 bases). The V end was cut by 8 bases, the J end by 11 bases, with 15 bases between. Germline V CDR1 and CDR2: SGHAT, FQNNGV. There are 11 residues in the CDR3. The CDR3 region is CASHVGAGYTF. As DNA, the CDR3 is TGTGCCAGCCACGTGGGGGCAGGGTACACCTTC.

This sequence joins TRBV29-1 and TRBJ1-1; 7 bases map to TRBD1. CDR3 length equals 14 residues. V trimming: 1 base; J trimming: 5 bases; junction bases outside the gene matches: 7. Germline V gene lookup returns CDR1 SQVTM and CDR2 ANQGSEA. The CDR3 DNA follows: TGCAGCGTTGAAGCTCAGGGGGTTTTGACTGAAGCTTTCTTT. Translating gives CSVEAQGVLTEAFF.

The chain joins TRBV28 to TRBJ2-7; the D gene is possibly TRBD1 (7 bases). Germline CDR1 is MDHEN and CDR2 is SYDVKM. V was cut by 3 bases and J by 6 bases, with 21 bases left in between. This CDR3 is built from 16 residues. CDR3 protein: CASSFAGTAHPGEQYV. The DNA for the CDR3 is TGTGCCAGCAGTTTTGCGGGGACAGCCCACCCCGGCGAGCAGTACGTC.

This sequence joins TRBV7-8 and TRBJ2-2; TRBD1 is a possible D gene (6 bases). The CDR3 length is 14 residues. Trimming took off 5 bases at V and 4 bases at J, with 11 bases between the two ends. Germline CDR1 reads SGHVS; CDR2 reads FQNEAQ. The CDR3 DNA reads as TGTGCCAGCAGCGCGAACAGGGCCACCGGGGAGCTGTTTTTT. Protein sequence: CASSANRATGELFF. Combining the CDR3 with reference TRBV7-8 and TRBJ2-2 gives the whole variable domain GAGVSQSPRYKVAKRGQDVALRCDPISGHVSLFWYQQALGQGPEFLTYFQNEAQLDKSGLPSDRFFAERPEGSVSTLKIQRTQQEDSAVYLCASSANRATGELFFGEGSRLTVL.

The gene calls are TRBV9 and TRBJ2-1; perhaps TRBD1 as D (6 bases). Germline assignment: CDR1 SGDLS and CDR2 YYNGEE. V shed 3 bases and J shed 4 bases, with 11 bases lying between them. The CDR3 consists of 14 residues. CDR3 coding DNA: TGTGCCAGCAGCGCAGACAGGACGTACAATGAGCAGTTCTTC. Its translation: CASSADRTYNEQFF.

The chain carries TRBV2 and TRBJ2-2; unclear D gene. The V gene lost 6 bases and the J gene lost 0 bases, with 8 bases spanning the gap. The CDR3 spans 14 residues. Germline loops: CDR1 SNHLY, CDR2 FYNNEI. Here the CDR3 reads CASRETSNTGELFF. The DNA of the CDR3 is TGTGCCAGCAGGGAGACTTCGAACACCGGGGAGCTGTTTTTT.

CDR3 nucleotide sequence: TGTGCCAGCAGCCGGACTAGCGGTCAGCAGTACGTC. Amino acid sequence: CASSRTSGQQYV. The rearrangement links TRBV7-9 to TRBJ2-7, with 10 bases identical to TRBD2. Trimming cost V 5 bases and J 8 bases; bases outside gene matches: 3. Germline V gene sequence: CDR1 SEHNR, CDR2 FQNEAQ (reference sequence). The CDR3 is made up of 12 amino acids.

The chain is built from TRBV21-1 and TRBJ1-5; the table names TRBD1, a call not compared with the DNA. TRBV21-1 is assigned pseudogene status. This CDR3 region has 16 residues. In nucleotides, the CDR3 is TGTGCCAGCAGCAATCGTCGTCAGTATAGCAATCAGCCCCAGCATTTT. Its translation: CASSNRRQYSNQPQHF.

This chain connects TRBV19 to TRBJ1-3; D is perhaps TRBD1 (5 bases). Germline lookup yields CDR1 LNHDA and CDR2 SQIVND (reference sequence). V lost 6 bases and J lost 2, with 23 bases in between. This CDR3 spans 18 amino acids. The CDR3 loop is CASRTRAARRTTGNTIYF. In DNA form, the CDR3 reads TGTGCCAGTAGGACAAGGGCAGCCCGTCGGACAACTGGAAACACCATATATTTT.